The clone carrying this TCR beta chain came up a few times. Its specificity is unknown. After 5'RACE with constant-segment primers, TCR alpha and TCR beta cDNA libraries carrying sample barcodes and UMIs were obtained. TCRdb re-derived calls from the 5' RACE reads in MiXCR, one entry per CDR3 protein. The data show about 290,000 distinct CDR3 sequences, with under 20% seen just once and 20% to 25% held by the top ten. The germline CDR1 and CDR2 sequences are SGHVS and FQNEAQ. This CDR3 is built from 15 residues. Germline trimming cut 4 bases from V and 6 bases from J; bases unmatched to any gene: 8. The data were obtained in a study of T-cell memory formation after mild COVID-19. In the study overall: Largely donor-specific sequence clusters came from a couple of donors. The study, taken as a whole, reports: Pre-infection memory harbored some responding clones, suggesting cross-reactive memory joined. Most CD4+ clones that shrank were in CM and EM, while CD8+ ones turned up in EMRA.

This clonotype was sampled from a man younger than 35 who had mild COVID-19 (a few samples of this study predate the infection). Cell type and time point are not known. Source material: PBMCs or a T cell subset sorted from them (not recorded which). The rearrangement links TRBV7-8 to TRBJ2-3; 9 nucleotides line up with TRBD1. CDR3 residues: CASSSWDREMDTQYF. DNA for the CDR3: TGTGCCAGCAGCTCCTGGGACAGGGAGATGGATACGCAGTATTTT.